The source of this T cell receptor beta chain is a study of cytomegalovirus exposure and HLA in healthy donors. The PCR contained 60 Vbeta and 13 Jbeta primers. Using immunoSEQ multiplex PCR, the repertoire was profiled, and TCRdb retains in-frame clones only, with some absent. The sample gives more than 110,000 clones, 65% to 85% of which show up once; about 6.5% is in the top ten. The CDR3 has 17 amino acids. Germline V gene lookup returns CDR1 SGHAT and CDR2 FQNNGV. Trimming pared 4 bases from V and 2 bases from J, leaving 19 bases between. Material for sequencing was PBMCs. The chain couples TRBV11-2 to TRBJ2-3, with a weak D call TRBD1 (5 bases). This clonotype was sampled from a man between 25 and 39 years old in good health and CMV-seronegative. CDR3 loop: CASSSTYSSTDTDTQYF. DNA for the CDR3: TGTGCCAGCAGCTCCACCTATTCCTCGACAGACACAGATACGCAGTATTTT.